This T cell receptor beta chain was captured in a study of T cells in Graves' hyperthyroidism and ophthalmopathy. About the study: At the time of initial diagnosis and before any treatment, peripheral blood was collected. Study results and limitations: Most thyroid clonotypes that were expanded above 0.001 also turned up in blood.

Amplified TCR beta CDR3 regions came from RNA transcripts. The TCR CDR3 first-round RT-PCR relied on the HTBI primer set. Each CDR3 protein gets one entry after TCRdb re-called the multiplex PCR reads with MiXCR. The sample has about 590,000 distinct CDR3 sequences, roughly 14% seen once; the top ten hold approximately 7%. Trimming shortened V by 3 bases and J by 2 bases, and 13 bases separated the two germline ends. Per the germline V gene, CDR1 is DFQATT and CDR2 is SNEGSKA (reference sequence). The CDR3 length is 14 residues. Many counts were recorded for this clonotype. Its target is not known. V and J are TRBV20-1 and TRBJ1-1; D is possibly TRBD1 (5 bases). The sample taken for sequencing was blood. The sequence was collected from a woman aged 30 to 39 with Graves' hyperthyroidism. The CDR3: CSASSEQENTEAFF. CDR3 DNA sequence: TGCAGTGCTAGCTCAGAACAGGAAAACACTGAAGCTTTCTTT.